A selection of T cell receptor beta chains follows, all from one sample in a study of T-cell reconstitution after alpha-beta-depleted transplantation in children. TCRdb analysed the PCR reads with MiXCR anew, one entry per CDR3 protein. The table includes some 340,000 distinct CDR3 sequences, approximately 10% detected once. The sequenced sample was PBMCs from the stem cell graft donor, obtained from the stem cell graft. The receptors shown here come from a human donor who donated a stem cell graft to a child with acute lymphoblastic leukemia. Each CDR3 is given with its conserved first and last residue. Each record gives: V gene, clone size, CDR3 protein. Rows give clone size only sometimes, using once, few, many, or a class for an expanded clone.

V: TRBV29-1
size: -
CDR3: CSVVWTRYEQYF

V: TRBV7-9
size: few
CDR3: CASSFFSLGGDEAFF

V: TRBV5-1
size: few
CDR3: CASSLVIGSGANVLTF

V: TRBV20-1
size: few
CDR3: CSASSGGLGTDTQYF

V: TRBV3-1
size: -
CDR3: CASSQEVGEKAFF

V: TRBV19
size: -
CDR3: CASSLQGMTDTQYF

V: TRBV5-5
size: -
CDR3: CASSLVGGTGANVLTF

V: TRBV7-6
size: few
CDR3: CASSSGQGDSPLHF

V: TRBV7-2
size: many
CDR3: CASSLVPGPYNEQFF

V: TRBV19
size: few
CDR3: CASSIPPWGIQYF

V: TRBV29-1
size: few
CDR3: CSGYQRAYNEQFF

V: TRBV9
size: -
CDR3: CASSGGGRYNEQFF

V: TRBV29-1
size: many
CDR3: CSVETGLATYNEQFF

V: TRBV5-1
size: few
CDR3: CASSLNPGLAGDFYNEQFF

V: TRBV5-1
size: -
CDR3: CASRGGTSGSDEQFF

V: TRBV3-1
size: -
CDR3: CASSFRDFYNEQFF

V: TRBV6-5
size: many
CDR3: CASSHRDRALGGEAFF

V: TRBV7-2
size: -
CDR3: CASSSALVRVAEAFF

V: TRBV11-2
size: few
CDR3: CASRPGQGESTDTQYF

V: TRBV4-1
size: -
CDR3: CASSPTGVPYEQYF

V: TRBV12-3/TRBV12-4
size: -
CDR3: CASRGQPNQPQHF

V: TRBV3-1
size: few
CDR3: CASSQEVASNTGELFF

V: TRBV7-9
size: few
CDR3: CASSKDDLHEQYF

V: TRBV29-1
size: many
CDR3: CSVGVLGLRSDTQYF

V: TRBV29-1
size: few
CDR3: CSVGWGEIYEQYF

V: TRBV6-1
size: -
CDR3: CASRKTGGAEAFF

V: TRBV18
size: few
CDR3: CASSSPGQIVPHEQYF

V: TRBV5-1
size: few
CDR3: CASSLGTAVDEKLFF

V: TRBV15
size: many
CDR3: CATSRAGFNEKLFF

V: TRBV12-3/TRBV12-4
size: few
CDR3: CASSLYSGSTDTQYF

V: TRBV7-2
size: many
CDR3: CASRQGSGNTIYF

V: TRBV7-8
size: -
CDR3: CASSPLAGVYEQYF

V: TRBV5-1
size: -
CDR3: CASSMFYDTGELFF

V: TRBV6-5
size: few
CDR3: CASSLGQYRGANVLTF

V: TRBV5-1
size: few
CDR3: CASSLAEQGGGDTEAFF

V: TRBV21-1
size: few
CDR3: CASSMRRAYNEQFF

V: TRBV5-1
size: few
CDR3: CASSLGFGSNTEAFF

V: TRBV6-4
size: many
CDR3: CASSVGSNTGELFF

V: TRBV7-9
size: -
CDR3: CASSSILAGGSTDTQYF

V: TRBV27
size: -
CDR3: CASSSWRQVNNTGELFF

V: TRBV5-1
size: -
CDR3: CASSLQISGRPQRSTDTQYF

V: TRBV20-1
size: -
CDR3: CSAQGGYTDTQYF

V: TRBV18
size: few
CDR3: CASSPRTSGSLRTDTQYF

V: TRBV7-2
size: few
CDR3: CASSPLGQGTYNSPLHF

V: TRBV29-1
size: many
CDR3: CSVFQGTEAFF

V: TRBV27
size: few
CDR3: CASRKKGQAYEQYF

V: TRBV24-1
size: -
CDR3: CATSDPRGGLASNEQFF

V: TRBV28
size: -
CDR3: CASSLEGWEKLFF

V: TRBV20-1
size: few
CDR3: CSASSGTTTYEQYF

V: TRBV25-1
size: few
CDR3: CASGRRGGGIGTDTQYF